This T cell receptor (beta chain) is drawn from a study of shared clonotypes between healthy human individuals. Overall study findings and caveats: Naive CD4 clonotype sharing across several donors was about 5%.

The length of the CDR3 is 16 residues. Trimming took 4 bases from V and 4 from J; bases not matched to a gene: 4. Per the germline V gene, CDR1 is SGHTA and CDR2 is FQGNSA. A remark on this clone: As yet, its antigen is unknown.

TCRdb's table, derived via immunoSEQ multiplex PCR, lists solely in-frame clones and lacks some. In the table there are approximately 1,500,000 clones, approximately 98% of which are singletons. The rearrangement joins TRBV7-2 to TRBJ2-1, with TRBD2 identical over 13 bases. The TCR sequence derives from a man in his thirties or forties in good health. The material sequenced was naive CD4+ T cells sorted from blood. Regarding subset: CD45RA+ positively selected. The CDR3 loop is CASSSWTSGGYNEQFF. The DNA for the CDR3 is TGTGCCAGCAGCTCTTGGACTAGCGGGGGATACAATGAGCAGTTCTTC.